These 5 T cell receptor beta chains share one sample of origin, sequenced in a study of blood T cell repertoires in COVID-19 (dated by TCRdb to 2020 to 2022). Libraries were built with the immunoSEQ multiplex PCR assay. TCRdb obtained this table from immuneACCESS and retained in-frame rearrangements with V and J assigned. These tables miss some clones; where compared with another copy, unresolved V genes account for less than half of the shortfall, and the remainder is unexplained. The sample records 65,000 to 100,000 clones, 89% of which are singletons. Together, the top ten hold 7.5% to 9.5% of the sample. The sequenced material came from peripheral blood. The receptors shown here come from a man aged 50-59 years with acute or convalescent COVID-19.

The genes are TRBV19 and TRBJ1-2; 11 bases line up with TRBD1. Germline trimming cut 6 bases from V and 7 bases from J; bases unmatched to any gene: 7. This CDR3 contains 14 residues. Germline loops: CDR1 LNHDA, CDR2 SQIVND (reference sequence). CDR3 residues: CASSGTGGVGGYTF. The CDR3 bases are TGTGCCAGTAGCGGGACAGGGGGAGTAGGTGGCTACACCTTC.

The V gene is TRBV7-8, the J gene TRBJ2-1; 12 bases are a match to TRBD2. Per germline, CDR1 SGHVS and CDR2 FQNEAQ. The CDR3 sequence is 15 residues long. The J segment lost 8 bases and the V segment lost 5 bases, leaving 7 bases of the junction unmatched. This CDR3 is CASSTGLAGSDEQFF. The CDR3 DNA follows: TGTGCCAGCAGCACCGGACTAGCGGGGTCGGATGAGCAGTTCTTC. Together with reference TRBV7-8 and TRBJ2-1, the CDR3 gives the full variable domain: GAGVSQSPRYKVAKRGQDVALRCDPISGHVSLFWYQQALGQGPEFLTYFQNEAQLDKSGLPSDRFFAERPEGSVSTLKIQRTQQEDSAVYLCASSTGLAGSDEQFFGPGTRLTVL.

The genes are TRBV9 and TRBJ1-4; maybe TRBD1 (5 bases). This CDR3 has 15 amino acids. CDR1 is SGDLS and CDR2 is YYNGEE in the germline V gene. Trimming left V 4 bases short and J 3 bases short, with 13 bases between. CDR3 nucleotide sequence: TGTGCCAGCAGCTTCCAGGGCCAGCCTAATGAAAAACTGTTTTTT. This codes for CASSFQGQPNEKLFF.

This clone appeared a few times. CDR3 residues: CASSVRPKTGSNTGELFF. CDR3 coding DNA: TGTGCCAGCAGCGTTAGACCCAAGACAGGCTCGAACACCGGGGAGCTGTTTTTT. The chain is built from TRBV9 and TRBJ2-2, with D possibly being TRBD1 (6 bases). Germline CDR1 reads SGDLS; CDR2 reads YYNGEE. Trimming pared 2 bases from V and 0 bases from J, leaving 17 bases between. The CDR3 consists of 18 residues.

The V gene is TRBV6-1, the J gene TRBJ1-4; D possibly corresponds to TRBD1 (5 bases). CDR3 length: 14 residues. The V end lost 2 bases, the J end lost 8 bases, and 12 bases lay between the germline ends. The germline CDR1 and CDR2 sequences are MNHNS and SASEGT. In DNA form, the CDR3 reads TGTGCCAGCAGTGAAAGGGGTGTCGGGGAAAAACTGTTTTTT. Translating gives CASSERGVGEKLFF.